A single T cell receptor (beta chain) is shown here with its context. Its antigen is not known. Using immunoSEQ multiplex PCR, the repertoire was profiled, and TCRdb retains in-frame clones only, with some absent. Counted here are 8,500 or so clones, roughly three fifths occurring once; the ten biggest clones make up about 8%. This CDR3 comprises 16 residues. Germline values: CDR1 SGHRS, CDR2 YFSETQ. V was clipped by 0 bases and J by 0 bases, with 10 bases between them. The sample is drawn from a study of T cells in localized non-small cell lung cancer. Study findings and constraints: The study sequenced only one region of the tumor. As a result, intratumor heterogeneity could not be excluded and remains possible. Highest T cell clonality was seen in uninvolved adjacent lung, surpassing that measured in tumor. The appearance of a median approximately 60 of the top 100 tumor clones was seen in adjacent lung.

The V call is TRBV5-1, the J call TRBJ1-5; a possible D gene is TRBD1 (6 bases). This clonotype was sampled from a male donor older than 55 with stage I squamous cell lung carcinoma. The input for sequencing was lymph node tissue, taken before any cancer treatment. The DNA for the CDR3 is TGCGCCAGCAGCTTGGAGGGGGGCGCTAGCAATCAGCCCCAGCATTTT. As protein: CASSLEGGASNQPQHF. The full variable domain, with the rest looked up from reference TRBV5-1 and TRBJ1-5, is KAGVTQTPRYLIKTRGQQVTLSCSPISGHRSVSWYQQTPGQGLQFLFEYFSETQRNKGNFPGRFSGRQFSNSRSEMNVSTLELGDSALYLCASSLEGGASNQPQHFGDGTRLSIL.